The table lists the clone carrying this T cell receptor (beta chain) with a few counts. V shed 9 bases and J 0 bases; nucleotides not matched to a gene: 7. The CDR3 sequence is 15 residues long. Germline V CDR1 and CDR2: MNHNS, SASEGT. These data belong to a study of cytomegalovirus exposure and HLA in healthy donors. PCR primers comprised 60 Vbeta and 13 Jbeta primers. Sequencing was performed with immunoSEQ multiplex PCR; in TCRdb, only in-frame clones are kept and a portion is missing. The sample yields approximately 110,000 clones, 82% seen once. This clonotype was obtained from a woman aged 18-29 years in good health and CMV-seronegative. Sequences were obtained from PBMCs. The chain joins TRBV6-1 to TRBJ1-5; 8 bases match TRBD1. CDR3 nucleotides: TGTGCCAGTAGGGACAGGACACATAGCAATCAGCCCCAGCATTTT. Translating gives CASRDRTHSNQPQHF.